The rows below give T cell receptor beta chains drawn from one sample of a study of cytomegalovirus exposure and HLA in healthy donors. Repertoires were generated with immunoSEQ multiplex PCR, while TCRdb's copy carries only in-frame clones and drops some. The table lists approximately 200,000 clones, 78% of them singletons, with approximately 6% in the top ten. The sample taken for sequencing was PBMCs. The receptors stem from a woman aged 25-40 years in good health and CMV-seropositive. The CDR3 runs from the conserved cysteine through the conserved F or W. Fields, in order: D gene, V gene, CDR3 protein. The D gene is left open where the match is weak.

D: .
V: TRBV10-2
CDR3: CASSEVSGYEQYF

D: .
V: TRBV19
CDR3: CASTGSNQPQHF

D: .
V: TRBV27
CDR3: CASSLTGMQYEQYF

D: .
V: TRBV6-6
CDR3: CASSYGQRSGNTIYF

D: TRBD1
V: TRBV7-2
CDR3: CASSPILDRDGGYTF

D: TRBD1
V: TRBV2
CDR3: CASSPTGAGANVLTF

D: TRBD2
V: TRBV2
CDR3: CASRPSGSGSGELFF

D: TRBD1
V: TRBV6-1
CDR3: CASSEALQTGDEQYF

D: .
V: TRBV5-4
CDR3: CASSRTTGEQYF

D: .
V: TRBV4-2
CDR3: CASSRKGQDNEQFF

D: TRBD2
V: TRBV2
CDR3: CASSGSGAKYEQYF

D: TRBD1
V: TRBV14
CDR3: CASSQDVTGVEQYF

D: .
V: TRBV29-1
CDR3: CSVLYSSYEQYF

D: TRBD1
V: TRBV5-4
CDR3: CASILRSRQGTTVRYGYTF

D: TRBD1
V: TRBV9
CDR3: CASSAWGQGEFGYTF

D: TRBD1
V: TRBV2
CDR3: CASRTDRGTDTQYF

D: TRBD2
V: TRBV2
CDR3: CASSELAGGTGELFF

D: .
V: TRBV6-4
CDR3: CASSDGGDEAFF

D: TRBD1
V: TRBV20-1
CDR3: CSAIQGGGYTF

D: TRBD1
V: TRBV4-3
CDR3: CASSQSDRQGSGEAFF

D: .
V: TRBV6-1
CDR3: CASRENPTYAQSNQPQHF

D: .
V: TRBV4-3
CDR3: CASSQEAGMKPQHF

D: TRBD1
V: TRBV5-1
CDR3: CASSGTGRGTEAFF

D: TRBD2
V: TRBV7-9
CDR3: CASSPPGLAGGYEQYF

D: TRBD1
V: TRBV10-1
CDR3: CATQGTANTEAFF

D: .
V: TRBV6-6
CDR3: CASSYGGNEQFF

D: .
V: TRBV28
CDR3: CAIQPGGGEKLFF

D: TRBD2
V: TRBV27
CDR3: CASRTGGHEQYF